Below, 27 T cell receptor beta chains from the same sample are listed, as sequenced in a study of radiation and T cells in renal cell carcinoma. Profiled with immunoSEQ multiplex PCR; TCRdb holds only in-frame clones, not every one. The table includes 65,000 to 80,000 clones, about 86% detected once. Time point described: blood 2 weeks post-SBRT. Described treatment: 15 Gy SBRT to primary tumor, nephrectomy 4 weeks later. The sequences come from blood, collected from a patient whose treatment included radiotherapy and nephrectomy. The receptor source for this set is a woman aged 45-60 years with renal cell carcinoma.

The V call is TRBV7-8, the J call TRBJ2-7, with no clear D. V was cut by 5 bases and J by 6 bases, with 8 bases left in between. Germline-derived CDR1 and CDR2 are SGHVS and FQNEAQ. The CDR3 covers 11 residues. This CDR3 reads CASSPALEQYF. The CDR3 DNA follows: TGTGCCAGCAGCCCCGCCCTCGAGCAGTACTTC. Using reference TRBV7-8 and TRBJ2-7 for the parts outside the CDR3, the full variable domain is GAGVSQSPRYKVAKRGQDVALRCDPISGHVSLFWYQQALGQGPEFLTYFQNEAQLDKSGLPSDRFFAERPEGSVSTLKIQRTQQEDSAVYLCASSPALEQYFGPGTRLTVT.

The chain is built from TRBV7-2 and TRBJ1-4, with TRBD1 identical over 8 bases. The CDR3 sequence is 15 residues long. V shed 6 bases, J shed 4 bases, and the junction held 7 bases outside the gene matches. Germline assignment: CDR1 SGHTA and CDR2 FQGNSA. CDR3 protein: CASRPPGGSNEKLFF. CDR3 DNA: TGTGCCAGCAGACCCCCAGGGGGCAGTAATGAAAAACTGTTTTTT. Full variable domain (missing parts from reference TRBV7-2 and TRBJ1-4): GAGVSQSPSNKVTEKGKDVELRCDPISGHTALYWYRQSLGQGLEFLIYFQGNSAPDKSGLPSDRFSAERTGGSVSTLTIQRTQQEDSAVYLCASRPPGGSNEKLFFGSGTQLSVL.

This clone turned up a few times. The V gene is TRBV19, the J gene TRBJ1-5, with D possibly TRBD1 on 5 matching bases. V gave up 1 base and J gave up 7 bases, with 8 bases separating them. Germline V gene sequence: CDR1 LNHDA, CDR2 SQIVND (reference sequence). CDR3 size: 13 residues. CDR3 sequence reads: CASSIVGDQPQHF. For the CDR3, the DNA is TGTGCCAGTAGTATAGTCGGGGACCAGCCCCAGCATTTT.

This chain links TRBV18 with TRBJ1-2, with unresolved D. The CDR3 runs to 11 residues. Germline assignment: CDR1 KGHSH and CDR2 LQKENI. The germline V and J ends were trimmed by 5 bases and 5 bases, with 6 bases remaining between them. CDR3 sequence: CASSGSYGYTF. CDR3 DNA sequence: TGTGCCAGCTCAGGGTCTTATGGCTACACCTTC.

This sequence joins TRBV19 and TRBJ1-3; tentative D call: TRBD1 (5 bases). Germline V lookup: CDR1 LNHDA, CDR2 SQIVND (reference sequence). The CDR3 runs to 16 residues. Trimming pared 3 bases from V and 1 base from J, leaving 13 bases between. In nucleotides, the CDR3 is TGTGCCAGTAGTATGGTCCTAGCAGGGTCTGGAAACACCATATATTTT. Protein product: CASSMVLAGSGNTIYF.

The V call is TRBV1, the J call TRBJ2-7. TRBV1 is a listed pseudogene. The CDR3 is 13 amino acids. The CDR3 loop reads CTSSQVMVYEQYF. In DNA, the CDR3 is TGCACCAGCAGCCAAGTAATGGTTTACGAGCAGTACTTC.

In this sample, this clone turned up once. The chain recombines TRBV11-2 with TRBJ1-1; D is unclear. The CDR3 length is 13 residues. The germline V gene encodes CDR1 SGHAT and CDR2 FQNNGV. Trimming stripped 1 base from V and 9 bases from J, with 12 bases between. CDR3 region: CASSLGSAEKAFF. In nucleotides, the CDR3 is TGTGCCAGCAGCTTAGGGTCGGCAGAAAAAGCTTTCTTT.

The V call is TRBV11-2, the J call TRBJ2-3; no definite D call. In germline, CDR1 is SGHAT, CDR2 FQNNGV. Trimming pared 0 bases from V and 2 bases from J, leaving 6 bases between. The CDR3 runs to 14 residues. CDR3 sequence: CASSLDPTTDTQYF. In DNA form, the CDR3 reads TGTGCCAGCAGCTTAGACCCTACCACAGATACGCAGTATTTT.

This clone occurred a few times. V and J are TRBV6-5 and TRBJ2-5; D may be TRBD1 (5 bases). Trimming took off 3 bases at V and 3 bases at J, with 8 bases between the two ends. Germline V gene sequence: CDR1 MNHEY, CDR2 SVGAGI. The CDR3 contains 13 residues. CDR3 nucleotide sequence: TGTGCCAGCAGTTATGGGGCAAAAGAGACCCAGTACTTC. Translating gives CASSYGAKETQYF.

This chain joins TRBV6-5 and TRBJ1-1; unclear D gene. This CDR3 spans 10 amino acids. The V end lost 1 base, the J end lost 7 bases, and 1 base lay between the germline ends. Germline V gene lookup returns CDR1 MNHEY and CDR2 SVGAGI. This CDR3 reads CASSYYEAFF. DNA for the CDR3: TGTGCCAGCAGTTACTATGAAGCTTTCTTT.

CDR3 sequence (DNA): TGTGCCAGCAGCTTAGCAGGGCGGGTTAGCAATCAGCCCCAGCATTTT. Amino acids: CASSLAGRVSNQPQHF. The chain employs TRBV7-9 and TRBJ1-5; no clear D. Germline lookup yields CDR1 SEHNR and CDR2 FQNEAQ (reference sequence). V was shortened by 0 bases and J by 0 bases, with 9 bases between the two germline ends. CDR3 length: 16 amino acids. Full variable domain (missing parts from reference TRBV7-9 and TRBJ1-5): DTGVSQNPRHKITKRGQNVTFRCDPISEHNRLYWYRQTLGQGPEFLTYFQNEAQLEKSRLLSDRFSAERPKGSFSTLEIQRTEQGDSAMYLCASSLAGRVSNQPQHFGDGTRLSIL.

The chain uses TRBV6-5 and TRBJ2-3; 9 bases are shared with TRBD1. The CDR3 contains 15 residues. Germline CDR1 MNHEY, CDR2 SVGAGI. Trimming at V came to 0 bases and at J to 7 bases, leaving 5 bases not matched to a gene. The chain's CDR3 is CASSYSSGQGYTQYF. In DNA, the CDR3 is TGTGCCAGCAGTTACTCATCGGGACAGGGTTATACGCAGTATTTT.

This chain uses TRBV5-3 with TRBJ2-1; possible D gene TRBD1, 5 bases. TRBV5-3 counts as an open reading frame of uncertain function. The CDR3 runs to 13 residues. The V end lost 10 bases, the J end lost 1 base, and 12 bases lay between the germline ends. This CDR3 is CAVTGGSYNEQFF. The CDR3 DNA is TGTGCCGTAACAGGTGGGTCCTACAATGAGCAGTTCTTC.

This sequence joins TRBV19 and TRBJ1-3; D possibly corresponds to TRBD1 (6 bases). V was pared by 5 bases and J by 0 bases, with 14 bases between. Per the germline V gene, CDR1 is LNHDA and CDR2 is SQIVND (reference sequence). The CDR3 runs to 16 residues. The CDR3 here is CASSPQGSYSGNTIYF. DNA for the CDR3: TGTGCCAGTAGTCCTCAGGGGTCCTACTCTGGAAACACCATATATTTT.

This CDR3 is CASSLGGTDRVRNNEQFF. The CDR3 nucleotides read TGTGCCAGCAGCTTAGGGGGGACAGACAGGGTACGGAACAATGAGCAGTTCTTC. V gene TRBV7-2 combines with J gene TRBJ2-1, with 7 positions matching TRBD1. From germline, CDR1 is SGHTA and CDR2 FQGNSA. The CDR3 is made up of 18 amino acids. The V segment lost 1 base and the J segment 5 bases; nucleotides outside the gene matches: 14.

The chain couples TRBV19 to TRBJ1-6; TRBD1 is a possible D gene (5 bases). The CDR3 has 14 residues. Germline V lookup: CDR1 LNHDA, CDR2 SQIVND (reference sequence). Trimming shortened V by 7 bases and J by 9 bases, and 16 bases separated the two germline ends. The CDR3 DNA follows: TGTGCCAGTACTACAAGGGGCCTTGGTTCACCCCTCCACTTT. Translated: CASTTRGLGSPLHF.

This chain uses TRBV27 with TRBJ2-2; 9 nucleotides align to TRBD2. With V trimmed by 3 bases and J by 4 bases, 0 bases remained unmatched. Per germline, CDR1 MNHEY and CDR2 SMNVEV (reference sequence). The CDR3 runs 14 residues. CDR3 nucleotide sequence: TGTGCCAGCAGTTTGCGGGGGGGCACCGGGGAGCTGTTTTTT. It translates to CASSLRGGTGELFF.

DNA of the CDR3: TGTGCCAGCAGCTTAGTCCCGGGACAGGCCTACGAGCAGTACTTC. It encodes CASSLVPGQAYEQYF. The chain uses TRBV7-2 and TRBJ2-5, with TRBD1 matching 8 bases. The J call is in doubt because the DNA end fits TRBJ2-7 better. The CDR3 runs to 15 residues. Germline CDR1 reads SGHTA; CDR2 reads FQGNSA.

The J gene is TRBJ2-7, the V gene TRBV7-9; D may be TRBD1 (6 bases). Germline loops: CDR1 SEHNR, CDR2 FQNEAQ (reference sequence). This CDR3 has 17 residues. Trimming removed 8 bases from V and 3 bases from J, with 26 bases in between. As DNA, the CDR3 is TGTGCCAGCTCTACTAGGACAGAGAGGGGAGTAATCTACGAGCAGTACTTC. Amino acids: CASSTRTERGVIYEQYF. The whole variable domain, remainder taken from reference TRBV7-9 and TRBJ2-7, is DTGVSQNPRHKITKRGQNVTFRCDPISEHNRLYWYRQTLGQGPEFLTYFQNEAQLEKSRLLSDRFSAERPKGSFSTLEIQRTEQGDSAMYLCASSTRTERGVIYEQYFGPGTRLTVT.

The V and J genes are TRBV7-2 and TRBJ2-3, with a possible D match to TRBD2 (6 bases). CDR1 is SGHTA and CDR2 is FQGNSA in the germline V gene. The CDR3 length is 16 residues. With 5 bases removed from V and 6 bases from J, the gap between germline ends came to 21 bases. This CDR3 is CASSTGVGFRSDTQYF. CDR3 DNA: TGTGCCAGCAGCACGGGGGTAGGTTTCCGATCGGATACGCAGTATTTT.

The chain links TRBV6-1 to TRBJ1-5; no reliable D call. CDR3 length: 13 residues. V shed 2 bases and J shed 3 bases, with 5 bases lying between them. CDR1 and CDR2 (germline): MNHNS, SASEGT. CDR3 in amino acids: CASSEQNNQPQHF. In DNA, the CDR3 is TGTGCCAGCAGTGAACAGAACAATCAGCCCCAGCATTTT.

The V call is TRBV7-9, the J call TRBJ1-2; no definite D call. The V gene lost 2 bases and the J gene lost 7 bases, with 5 bases spanning the gap. The CDR3 sequence is 11 residues long. Germline values: CDR1 SEHNR, CDR2 FQNEAQ (reference sequence). CDR3 DNA sequence: TGTGCCAGCAGCTTATCGTTTGGCTACACCTTC. Translation: CASSLSFGYTF.

The chain is built from TRBV7-8 and TRBJ2-1, with D possibly TRBD2 on 7 matching bases. V was clipped by 2 bases and J by 4 bases, with 15 bases between them. This CDR3 is 16 amino acids long. Germline CDR1 reads SGHVS; CDR2 reads FQNEAQ. The CDR3 nucleotides are TGTGCCAGCAGCTTATTTGGGGGGGCTGTTTACAATGAGCAGTTCTTC. It specifies CASSLFGGAVYNEQFF.

V and J are TRBV7-2 and TRBJ2-1; TRBD2 matches at 7 bases. The J segment lost 9 bases and the V segment lost 5 bases, leaving 16 bases of the junction unmatched. CDR1 is SGHTA, CDR2 FQGNSA, per germline. This CDR3 is 16 amino acids long. The CDR3 is CASSPWTSRNQGEQFF. In nucleotides, the CDR3 is TGTGCCAGCAGCCCCTGGACTAGTAGGAATCAGGGTGAGCAGTTCTTC.

The V and J genes are TRBV28 and TRBJ1-1, with D unclear. Per germline, CDR1 MDHEN and CDR2 SYDVKM. V lost 5 bases and J lost 8, with 15 bases in between. This CDR3 has 13 residues. The CDR3 protein is CASSRPTEAEAFF. CDR3 bases: TGTGCCAGCAGTCGCCCAACCGAAGCCGAAGCTTTCTTT.

In its sample, this clone was seen a few times. V usage is TRBV28 and J usage is TRBJ1-5, with unresolved D. The germline V and J ends were trimmed by 5 bases and 6 bases, with 20 bases remaining between them. There are 16 residues in the CDR3. The V gene's germline CDR1 is MDHEN and CDR2 SYDVKM. CDR3 coding DNA: TGTGCCAGCAGTCCCGGAGGTTGGAGCAATGGTCAGCCCCAGCATTTT. Protein sequence: CASSPGGWSNGQPQHF.

The rearrangement links TRBV7-6 to TRBJ2-1; TRBD2 matches 14 bases. The CDR3 is 18 amino acids. V trimming: 5 bases; J trimming: 7 bases; junction bases outside the gene matches: 13. Germline lookup yields CDR1 SGHVS and CDR2 FNYEAQ. CDR3 nucleotides: TGTGCCAGCAGCGGAGGACTAGCGGGAGGCTGGGGTGGGAATGAGCAGTTCTTC. This translates into CASSGGLAGGWGGNEQFF.